The following is a T cell receptor (beta chain) sequence with its context. CDR1 and CDR2 (germline): SGDLS, YYNGEE. The trim removed 0 bases at V and 2 bases at J, leaving 4 bases unmatched. CDR3 size: 17 residues. Measured with immunoSEQ multiplex PCR; TCRdb has only the in-frame clones, and not every one. The profile shows 110,000 to 150,000 clones, roughly 83% of them singletons. Cohorts were determined from participant-reported clinical history. This specimen belongs to a study of blood T cell repertoires in COVID-19. The sequenced sample was PBMCs or T cells enriched from blood (not recorded which). The V and J genes are TRBV9 and TRBJ2-5; 13 bases fit TRBD2. This TCR derives from a man in his fifties or sixties who had recovered from COVID-19. The CDR3 nucleotides are TGTGCCAGCAGCGTAGGACTAGCGGGGGGCGGTCAAGAGACCCAGTACTTC. The encoded protein is CASSVGLAGGGQETQYF.